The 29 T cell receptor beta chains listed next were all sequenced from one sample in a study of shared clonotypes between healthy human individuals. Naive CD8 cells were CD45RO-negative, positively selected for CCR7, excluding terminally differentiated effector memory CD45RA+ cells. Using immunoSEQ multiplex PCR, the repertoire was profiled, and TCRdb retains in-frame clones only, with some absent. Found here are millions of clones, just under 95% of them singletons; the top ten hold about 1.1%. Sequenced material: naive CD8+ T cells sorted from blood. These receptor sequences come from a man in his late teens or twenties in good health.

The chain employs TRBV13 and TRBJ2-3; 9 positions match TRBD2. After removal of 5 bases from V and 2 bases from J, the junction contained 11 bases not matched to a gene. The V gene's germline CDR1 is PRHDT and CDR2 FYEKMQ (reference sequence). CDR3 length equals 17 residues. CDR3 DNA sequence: TGTGCCAGCAGCCTCCTACTAGCGGGTGGGTCCACAGATACGCAGTATTTT. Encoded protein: CASSLLLAGGSTDTQYF.

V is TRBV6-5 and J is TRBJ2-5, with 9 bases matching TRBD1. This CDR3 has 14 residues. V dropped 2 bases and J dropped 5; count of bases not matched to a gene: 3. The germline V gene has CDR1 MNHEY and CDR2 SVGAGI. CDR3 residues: CASSYGQGSETQYF. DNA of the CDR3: TGTGCCAGCAGTTACGGACAGGGGTCGGAGACCCAGTACTTC.

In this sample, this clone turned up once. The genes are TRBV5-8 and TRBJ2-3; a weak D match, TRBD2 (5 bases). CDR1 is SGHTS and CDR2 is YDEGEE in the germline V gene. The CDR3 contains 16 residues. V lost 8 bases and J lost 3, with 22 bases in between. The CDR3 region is CASPEEVNSGTDTQYF. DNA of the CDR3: TGTGCCAGTCCGGAGGAGGTCAACTCGGGGACAGATACGCAGTATTTT.

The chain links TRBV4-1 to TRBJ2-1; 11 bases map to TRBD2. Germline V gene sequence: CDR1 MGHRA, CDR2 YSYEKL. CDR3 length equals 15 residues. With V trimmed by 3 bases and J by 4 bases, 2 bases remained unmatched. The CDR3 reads CASSHPSGGYNEQFF. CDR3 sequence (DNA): TGCGCCAGCAGCCATCCTAGCGGGGGGTACAATGAGCAGTTCTTC.

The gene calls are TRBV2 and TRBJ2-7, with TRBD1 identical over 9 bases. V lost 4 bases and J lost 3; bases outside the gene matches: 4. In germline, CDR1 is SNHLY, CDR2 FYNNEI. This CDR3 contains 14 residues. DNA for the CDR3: TGTGCCAGCAGTGGAGGACAGGGGCACTACGAGCAGTACTTC. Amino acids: CASSGGQGHYEQYF.

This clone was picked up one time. DNA of the CDR3: TGCGCCAGCAGCTTGACGGGCGCTGGAAACACCATATATTTT. Residues: CASSLTGAGNTIYF. The chain combines TRBV5-1 with TRBJ1-3; D unclear. Germline CDR1 and CDR2: SGHRS and YFSETQ. The CDR3 is 14 residues long. The V end lost 1 base, the J end lost 2 bases, and 7 bases lay between the germline ends.

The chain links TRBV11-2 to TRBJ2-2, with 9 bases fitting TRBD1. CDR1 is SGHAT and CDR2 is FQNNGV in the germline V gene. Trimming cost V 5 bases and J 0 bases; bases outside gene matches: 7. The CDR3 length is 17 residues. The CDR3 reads CASSAHRGHTNTGELFF. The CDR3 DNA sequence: TGTGCCAGCAGCGCCCACAGGGGGCACACGAACACCGGGGAGCTGTTTTTT. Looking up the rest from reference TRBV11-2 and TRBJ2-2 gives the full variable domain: EAGVAQSPRYKIIEKRQSVAFWCNPISGHATLYWYQQILGQGPKLLIQFQNNGVVDDSQLPKDRFSAERLKGVDSTLKIQPAKLEDSAVYLCASSAHRGHTNTGELFFGEGSRLTVL.

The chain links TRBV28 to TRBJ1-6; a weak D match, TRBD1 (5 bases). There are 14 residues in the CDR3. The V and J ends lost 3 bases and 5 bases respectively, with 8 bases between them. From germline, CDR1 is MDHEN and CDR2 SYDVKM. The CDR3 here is CASSLEGHNSPLHF. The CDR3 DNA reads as TGTGCCAGCAGTTTGGAGGGGCATAATTCACCCCTCCACTTT.

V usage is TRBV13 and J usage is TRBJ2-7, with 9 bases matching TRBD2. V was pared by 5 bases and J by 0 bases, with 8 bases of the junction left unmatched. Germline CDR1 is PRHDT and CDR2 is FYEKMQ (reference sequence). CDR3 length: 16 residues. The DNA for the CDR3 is TGTGCCAGCAGCGAAGGACTAGCGCCGACCTCCTACGAGCAGTACTTC. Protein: CASSEGLAPTSYEQYF.

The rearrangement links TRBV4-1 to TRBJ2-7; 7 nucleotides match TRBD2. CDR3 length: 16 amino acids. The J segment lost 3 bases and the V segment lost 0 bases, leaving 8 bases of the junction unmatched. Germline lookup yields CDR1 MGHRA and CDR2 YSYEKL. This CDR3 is CASSQEAGREYYEQYF. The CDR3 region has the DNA TGCGCCAGCAGCCAAGAAGCAGGGAGGGAATACTACGAGCAGTACTTC.

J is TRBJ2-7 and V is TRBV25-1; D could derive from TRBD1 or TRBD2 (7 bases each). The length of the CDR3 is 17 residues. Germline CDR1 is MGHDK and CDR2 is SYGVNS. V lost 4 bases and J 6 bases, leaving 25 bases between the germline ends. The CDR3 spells CASSADRVERGEGEQYF. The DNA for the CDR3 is TGTGCCAGCAGTGCAGACAGGGTGGAGCGGGGAGAGGGCGAGCAGTACTTC.

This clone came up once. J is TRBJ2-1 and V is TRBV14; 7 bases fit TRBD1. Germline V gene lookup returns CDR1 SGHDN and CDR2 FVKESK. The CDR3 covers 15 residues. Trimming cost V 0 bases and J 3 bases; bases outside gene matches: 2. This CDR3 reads CASSQEGTVYNEQFF. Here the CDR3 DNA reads TGTGCCAGCAGCCAAGAAGGGACAGTCTACAATGAGCAGTTCTTC. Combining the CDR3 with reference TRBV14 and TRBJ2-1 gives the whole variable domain EAGVTQFPSHSVIEKGQTVTLRCDPISGHDNLYWYRRVMGKEIKFLLHFVKESKQDESGMPNNRFLAERTGGTYSTLKVQPAELEDSGVYFCASSQEGTVYNEQFFGPGTRLTVL.

Here the CDR3 DNA reads TGTGCCAGCAGTGAATTAGAGAGCGGGAGGTTGTACGAGCAGTACTTC. Translating it yields CASSELESGRLYEQYF. This chain connects TRBV6-1 to TRBJ2-7; 9 bases are shared with TRBD2. Trimming removed 2 bases from V and 4 bases from J; junction bases left unmatched: 9. This CDR3 is built from 16 residues. From germline, CDR1 is MNHNS and CDR2 SASEGT.

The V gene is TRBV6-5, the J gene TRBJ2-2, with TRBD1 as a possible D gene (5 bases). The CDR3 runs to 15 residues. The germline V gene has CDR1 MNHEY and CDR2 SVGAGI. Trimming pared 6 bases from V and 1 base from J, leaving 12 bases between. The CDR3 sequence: CASRGLSWNTGELFF. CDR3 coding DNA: TGTGCCAGCAGGGGGCTATCGTGGAACACCGGGGAGCTGTTTTTT.

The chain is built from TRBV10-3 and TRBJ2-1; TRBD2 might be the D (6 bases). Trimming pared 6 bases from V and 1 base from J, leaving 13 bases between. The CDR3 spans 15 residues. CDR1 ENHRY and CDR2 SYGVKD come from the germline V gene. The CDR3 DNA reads TGTGCCATCAGCGGCGGACTACAGTCCTACAATGAGCAGTTCTTC. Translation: CAISGGLQSYNEQFF.

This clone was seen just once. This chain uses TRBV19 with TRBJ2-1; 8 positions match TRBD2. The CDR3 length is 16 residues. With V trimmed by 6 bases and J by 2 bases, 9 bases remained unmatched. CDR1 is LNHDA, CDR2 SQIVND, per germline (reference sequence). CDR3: CASSRSSAGAYNEQFF. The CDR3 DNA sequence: TGTGCCAGTAGCCGCTCCTCAGCGGGGGCCTACAATGAGCAGTTCTTC. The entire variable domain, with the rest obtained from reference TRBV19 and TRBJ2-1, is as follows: DGGITQSPKYLFRKEGQNVTLSCEQNLNHDAMYWYRQDPGQGLRLIYYSQIVNDFQKGDIAEGYSVSREKKESFPLTVTSAQKNPTAFYLCASSRSSAGAYNEQFFGPGTRLTVL.

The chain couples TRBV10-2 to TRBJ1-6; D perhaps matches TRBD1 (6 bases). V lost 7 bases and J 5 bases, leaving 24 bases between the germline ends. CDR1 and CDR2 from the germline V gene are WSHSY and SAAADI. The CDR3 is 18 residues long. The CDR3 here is CASTPPSDGGLNNSPLHF. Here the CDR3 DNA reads TGCGCCAGCACCCCCCCCTCGGACGGGGGGCTAAATAATTCACCCCTCCACTTT.

The DNA for the CDR3 is TGTGCCAGTAGTATCATCAGGGACGGACGAGTGGGCACTGAAGCTTTCTTT. It translates to CASSIIRDGRVGTEAFF. The gene calls are TRBV19 and TRBJ1-1; D possibly corresponds to TRBD1 (5 bases). The CDR3 covers 17 residues. Trimming left V 3 bases short and J 4 bases short, with 21 bases between. The V gene's germline CDR1 is LNHDA and CDR2 SQIVND (reference sequence).

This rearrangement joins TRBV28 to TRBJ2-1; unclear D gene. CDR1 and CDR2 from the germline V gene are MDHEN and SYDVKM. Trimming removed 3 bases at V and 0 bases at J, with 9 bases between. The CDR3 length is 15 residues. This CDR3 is CASSLTGSSYNEQFF. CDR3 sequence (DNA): TGTGCCAGCAGTTTGACTGGTAGCTCCTACAATGAGCAGTTCTTC.

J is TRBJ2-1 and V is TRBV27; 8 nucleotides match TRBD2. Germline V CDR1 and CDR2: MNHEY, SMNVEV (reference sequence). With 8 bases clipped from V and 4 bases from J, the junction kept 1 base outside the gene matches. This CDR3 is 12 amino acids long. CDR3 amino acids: CASGLAYNEQFF. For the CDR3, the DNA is TGTGCCAGCGGACTAGCATACAATGAGCAGTTCTTC.

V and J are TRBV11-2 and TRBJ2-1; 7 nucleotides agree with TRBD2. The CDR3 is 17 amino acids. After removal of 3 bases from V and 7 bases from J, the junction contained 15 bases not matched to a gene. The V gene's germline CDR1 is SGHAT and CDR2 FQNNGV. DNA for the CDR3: TGTGCCAGCAGCTTGCTAGCCGGGAGGTTCGGCGGGAATGAGCAGTTCTTC. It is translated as CASSLLAGRFGGNEQFF.

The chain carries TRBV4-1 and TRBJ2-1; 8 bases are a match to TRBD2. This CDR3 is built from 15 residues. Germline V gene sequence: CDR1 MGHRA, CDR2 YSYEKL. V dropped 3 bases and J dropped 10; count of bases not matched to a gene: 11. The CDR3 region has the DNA TGCGCCAGCAGCCACTCCTCCGGCGGGAGGCTGGAGCAGTTCTTC. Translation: CASSHSSGGRLEQFF.

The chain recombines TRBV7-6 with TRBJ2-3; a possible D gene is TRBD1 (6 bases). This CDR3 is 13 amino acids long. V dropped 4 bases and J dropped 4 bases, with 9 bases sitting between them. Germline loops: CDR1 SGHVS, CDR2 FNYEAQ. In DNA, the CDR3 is TGTGCCAGCAGCTCGGACAGTCCAGATACGCAGTATTTT. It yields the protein CASSSDSPDTQYF.

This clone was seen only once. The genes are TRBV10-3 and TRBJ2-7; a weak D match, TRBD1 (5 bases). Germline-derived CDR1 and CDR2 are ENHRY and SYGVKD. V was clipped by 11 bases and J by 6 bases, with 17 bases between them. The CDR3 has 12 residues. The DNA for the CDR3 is TGTGCCGCGACGACAGTAGCATTCGAGCAGTACTTC. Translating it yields CAATTVAFEQYF.

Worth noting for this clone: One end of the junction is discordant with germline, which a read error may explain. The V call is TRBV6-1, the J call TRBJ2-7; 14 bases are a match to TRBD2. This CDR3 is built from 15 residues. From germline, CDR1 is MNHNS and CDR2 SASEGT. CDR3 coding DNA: TGTGCCAGCAGTACTCAGCCGGGACTAGCGGGAGAATCCGACTTC. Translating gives CASSTQPGLAGESDF.

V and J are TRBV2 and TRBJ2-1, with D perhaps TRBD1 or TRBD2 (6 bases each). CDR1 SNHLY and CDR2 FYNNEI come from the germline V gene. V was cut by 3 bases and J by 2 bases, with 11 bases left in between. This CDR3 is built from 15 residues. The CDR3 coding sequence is TGTGCCAGCAGTGATGGGGGGCTCACCTACAATGAGCAGTTCTTC. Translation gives CASSDGGLTYNEQFF. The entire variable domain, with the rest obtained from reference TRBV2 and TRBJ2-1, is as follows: EPEVTQTPSHQVTQMGQEVILRCVPISNHLYFYWYRQILGQKVEFLVSFYNNEISEKSEIFDDQFSVERPDGSNFTLKIRSTKLEDSAMYFCASSDGGLTYNEQFFGPGTRLTVL.

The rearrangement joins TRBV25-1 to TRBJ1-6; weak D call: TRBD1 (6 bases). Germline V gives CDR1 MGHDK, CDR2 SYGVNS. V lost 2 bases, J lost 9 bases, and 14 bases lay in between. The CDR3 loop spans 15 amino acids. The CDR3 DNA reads TGTGCCAGCAGTGAACTCGGGGGCTTGGGTTCACCCCTCCACTTT. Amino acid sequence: CASSELGGLGSPLHF. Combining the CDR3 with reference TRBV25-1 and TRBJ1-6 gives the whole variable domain EADIYQTPRYLVIGTGKKITLECSQTMGHDKMYWYQQDPGMELHLIHYSYGVNSTEKGDLSSESTVSRIRTEHFPLTLESARPSHTSQYLCASSELGGLGSPLHFGNGTRLTVT.

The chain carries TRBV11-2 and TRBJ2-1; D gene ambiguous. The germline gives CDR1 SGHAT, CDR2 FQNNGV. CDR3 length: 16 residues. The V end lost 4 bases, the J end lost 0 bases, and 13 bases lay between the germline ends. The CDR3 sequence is CASSSLTGSSYNEQFF. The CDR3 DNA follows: TGTGCCAGCAGCTCCCTGACGGGCAGCTCCTACAATGAGCAGTTCTTC.

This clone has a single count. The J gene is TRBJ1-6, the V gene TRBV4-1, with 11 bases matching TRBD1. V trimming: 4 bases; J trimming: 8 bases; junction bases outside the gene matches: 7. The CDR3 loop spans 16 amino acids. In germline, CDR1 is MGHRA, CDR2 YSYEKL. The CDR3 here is CASSPIPGQGDSPLHF. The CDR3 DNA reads TGCGCCAGCAGCCCTATCCCGGGACAGGGGGATTCACCCCTCCACTTT.